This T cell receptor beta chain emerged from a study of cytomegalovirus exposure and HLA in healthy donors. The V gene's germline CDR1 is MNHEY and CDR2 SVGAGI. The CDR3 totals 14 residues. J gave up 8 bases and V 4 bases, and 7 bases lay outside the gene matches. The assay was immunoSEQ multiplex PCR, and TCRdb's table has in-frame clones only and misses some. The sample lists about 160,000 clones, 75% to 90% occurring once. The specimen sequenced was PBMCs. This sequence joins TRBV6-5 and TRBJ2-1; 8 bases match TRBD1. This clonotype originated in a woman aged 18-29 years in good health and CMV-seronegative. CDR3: CASSSAGGQDEQFF. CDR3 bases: TGTGCCAGCAGTTCGGCAGGGGGCCAAGATGAGCAGTTCTTC.